The table lists the clone carrying this T cell receptor (beta chain) with a few counts. Its specificity is unknown. Mismatch with germline at one junction end may stem from a read error. Researchers took RNA transcripts and amplified the TCR beta CDR3 regions from them. TCR CDR3 regions were first amplified by RT-PCR with HTBI primers. TCRdb analysed the multiplex PCR reads with MiXCR anew, one entry per CDR3 protein. The sample comprises approximately 430,000 distinct CDR3 sequences, about a sixth of which are singletons, and less than 15% rests with the top ten. This sample was included in a study of T cells in Graves' hyperthyroidism and ophthalmopathy. General observations from the study: Ophthalmopathy got predicted by the model a median about six months before its onset.

Diagnoses rested on clinical symptoms, serum thyroxine and TRAb, thyroid ultrasound and orbital computed tomography. Germline CDR1 SQVTM, CDR2 ANQGSEA. There are 12 residues in the CDR3. Sequenced input: blood. The TCR originated in a woman younger than 35 with Graves' hyperthyroidism. The chain uses TRBV29-1 and TRBJ2-1; D is possibly TRBD1 (5 bases). CDR3 loop: CGAKRGFNEQFF. The DNA for the CDR3 is TGTGGGGCGAAAAGGGGATTCAATGAGCAGTTCTTC.